This TCR beta chain was recorded in a study of blood T cell repertoires in COVID-19. Study at large: Samples representing acute and convalescent COVID-19 were sourced from the United States, Italy and Spain. Sample material is recorded as cDNA or gDNA derived from T cells, B-cell-depleted T cells, or PBMCs.

In the original analysis: Estimates of nucleated cell counts were drawn from the amplification of reference gene primers. Measured with immunoSEQ multiplex PCR; TCRdb has only the in-frame clones, and not every one. The V and J calls and clone size come from that table; D and trimming were worked out from the DNA. Of about 150,000 clones in the sample, around 80% were seen once. This clone was picked up one time. The CDR3 sequence is 12 residues long. CDR1 is MDHEN, CDR2 SYDVKM, per germline. Trimming took 6 bases from V and 3 from J, leaving 9 bases between them. The receptor comes from a woman aged 45-65 years with acute or convalescent COVID-19. Sequencing was carried out using peripheral blood. The rearrangement uses TRBV28 and TRBJ2-7; no reliable D call. The CDR3 DNA reads TGTGCCAGCAGCATCCTTAGCTACGAGCAGTACTTC. Encoded protein: CASSILSYEQYF.